Below are 22 T cell receptor beta chains sequenced from a single sample in a study of T cell responses to AZD1222 COVID-19 vaccine. Profiling relied on immunoSEQ multiplex PCR, and the TCRdb table lists in-frame clones only, not all of them. Here the sample spans 150,000 to 200,000 clones, 92% being singletons. The sequencing here drew on peripheral blood, taken on day 0 of AZD1222 vaccination. The receptors derive from an adult in good health.

The chain carries TRBV7-3 and TRBJ1-6; 9 nucleotides line up with TRBD1. Unmatched junction bases numbered 5, after V lost 4 bases and J lost 10 bases. Germline-derived CDR1 and CDR2 are SGHTA and FQGTGA. CDR3 length: 14 residues. CDR3 residues: CASSSGQGRSPLHF. The CDR3 DNA reads as TGTGCCAGCAGCTCGGGACAGGGTCGGTCACCCCTCCACTTT.

The chain links TRBV3-1 (or the pseudogene TRBV3-2) to TRBJ2-4, with 7 bases identical to TRBD2. This CDR3 comprises 14 residues. Germline CDR1 reads LGHDT; CDR2 reads YNNKEL (reference sequence). The V segment lost 1 base and the J segment 8 bases; nucleotides outside the gene matches: 5. This CDR3 reads CASSQAGGRYIQYF. The CDR3 DNA reads TGTGCCAGCAGCCAAGCCGGGGGGAGATACATTCAGTACTTC.

V usage is TRBV28 and J usage is TRBJ2-3, with D tentatively TRBD1 or TRBD2 (5 bases each). Germline CDR1 and CDR2: MDHEN and SYDVKM. The V gene lost 6 bases and the J gene lost 4 bases, with 20 bases spanning the gap. The length of the CDR3 is 16 residues. This chain's CDR3 is CASSSPGPKSPDTQYF. DNA for the CDR3: TGTGCCAGCAGCTCTCCGGGACCTAAGTCCCCAGATACGCAGTATTTT.

The gene calls are TRBV28 and TRBJ1-2, with TRBD1 as a possible D gene (6 bases). V lost 4 bases and J lost 6, with 9 bases in between. Per the germline V gene, CDR1 is MDHEN and CDR2 is SYDVKM. There are 12 residues in the CDR3. CDR3 sequence reads: CASSSQGHGYTF. The CDR3 DNA sequence: TGTGCCAGCAGTTCACAGGGTCATGGCTACACCTTC.

This chain connects TRBV18 to TRBJ1-2; D gene ambiguous. V lost 1 base to trimming and J lost 3 bases, with 9 bases between them. The germline V gene encodes CDR1 KGHSH and CDR2 LQKENI. This CDR3 has 14 residues. This CDR3 is CASSPQAGDYGYTF. The DNA of the CDR3 is TGTGCCAGCTCACCACAAGCCGGGGACTATGGCTACACCTTC.

This sequence joins TRBV29-1 and TRBJ1-2; weak D call: TRBD1 (5 bases). CDR1 SQVTM and CDR2 ANQGSEA come from the germline V gene. Trimming took off 5 bases at V and 6 bases at J, with 10 bases between the two ends. The CDR3 runs to 11 residues. CDR3: CSVRGGHGYTF. Here the CDR3 DNA reads TGCAGCGTTAGGGGAGGGCATGGCTACACCTTC.

The rearrangement joins TRBV5-1 to TRBJ2-1, with 7 positions matching TRBD2. CDR3 length: 16 amino acids. CDR1 and CDR2 from the germline V gene are SGHRS and YFSETQ. V trimming: 0 bases; J trimming: 3 bases; junction bases outside the gene matches: 6. CDR3 loop: CASSLDGGGVYNEQFF. CDR3 in DNA: TGCGCCAGCAGCTTGGATGGTGGGGGGGTCTACAATGAGCAGTTCTTC.

This chain connects TRBV6-5 to TRBJ1-6; D is unclear. The CDR3 consists of 13 residues. CDR1 and CDR2 from the germline V gene are MNHEY and SVGAGI. V gave up 5 bases and J gave up 14 bases, with 16 bases separating them. The CDR3 bases are TGTGCCAGCAGTCCCGGCCCCGCGATGGCCCTCCACTTT. Amino acids: CASSPGPAMALHF.

V and J are TRBV9 and TRBJ2-1, with D unclear. V lost 0 bases and J 0 bases, leaving 4 bases between the germline ends. The CDR3 runs to 14 residues. Germline lookup yields CDR1 SGDLS and CDR2 YYNGEE. The CDR3 coding sequence is TGTGCCAGCAGCGTAGGCCTCTCCTACAATGAGCAGTTCTTC. Encoded protein: CASSVGLSYNEQFF. Full variable domain (outside the CDR3, taken from reference TRBV9 and TRBJ2-1): DSGVTQTPKHLITATGQRVTLRCSPRSGDLSVYWYQQSLDQGLQFLIQYYNGEERAKGNILERFSAQQFPDLHSELNLSSLELGDSALYFCASSVGLSYNEQFFGPGTRLTVL.

The chain carries TRBV5-1 and TRBJ1-4; D is perhaps TRBD1 (5 bases). The germline V and J ends were trimmed by 0 bases and 8 bases, with 14 bases remaining between them. Germline V gene lookup returns CDR1 SGHRS and CDR2 YFSETQ. The length of the CDR3 is 15 residues. CDR3 amino acids: CASSLDSGVREKLFF. The CDR3 region has the DNA TGCGCCAGCAGCTTGGATTCGGGGGTACGAGAAAAACTGTTTTTT.

The chain joins TRBV9 to TRBJ2-3; TRBD2 aligns across 9 bases. The germline V gene encodes CDR1 SGDLS and CDR2 YYNGEE. CDR3 length: 16 residues. V shed 0 bases, J shed 6 bases, and the junction held 8 bases outside the gene matches. The CDR3 DNA reads as TGTGCCAGCAGCGTAGGGACTAGCGCCCAGGGGGATACGCAGTATTTT. Encoded protein: CASSVGTSAQGDTQYF.

The chain employs TRBV28 and TRBJ1-2; D uncertain. With 4 bases removed from V and 5 bases from J, the gap between germline ends came to 8 bases. Looked up from germline, CDR1 is MDHEN and CDR2 is SYDVKM. The CDR3 spans 12 residues. This CDR3 is CASSSEAYGYTF. Written as DNA, the CDR3 is TGTGCCAGCAGTTCCGAAGCATATGGCTACACCTTC.

The chain combines TRBV7-6 with TRBJ1-4, with 9 nucleotides matching TRBD1. The junction had 6 bases not matched to a gene; V was cut back by 0 bases and J by 7 bases. CDR3 length: 16 amino acids. CDR1 SGHVS and CDR2 FNYEAQ come from the germline V gene. The CDR3 DNA follows: TGTGCCAGCAGCTTAGCTCCGGACAGGGGTAGTGAAAAACTGTTTTTT. The encoded protein is CASSLAPDRGSEKLFF.

This clone appeared once. This chain links TRBV5-4 with TRBJ1-5; D not certain. Germline V gene data show CDR1 as SGHNT and CDR2 as YYREEE (reference sequence). V was shortened by 0 bases and J by 6 bases, with 4 bases between the two germline ends. CDR3 length: 12 amino acids. CDR3: CASSLDSQPQHF. DNA for the CDR3: TGTGCCAGCAGCTTGGATAGTCAGCCCCAGCATTTT.

The chain employs TRBV11-2 and TRBJ2-5, with 9 bases matching TRBD1. CDR1 is SGHAT and CDR2 is FQNNGV in the germline V gene. The CDR3 contains 16 residues. Unmatched junction bases numbered 11, after V lost 5 bases and J lost 4 bases. Written as DNA, the CDR3 is TGTGCCAGCAGCCCCAACACAGGGGGCCTAGGAGAGACCCAGTACTTC. Translated, it gives CASSPNTGGLGETQYF.

This chain uses TRBV6-1 with TRBJ2-7, with TRBD2 matching over 11 bases. CDR3 length: 14 amino acids. Trimming took 3 bases from V and 7 from J; bases not matched to a gene: 5. Germline V CDR1 and CDR2: MNHNS, SASEGT. The CDR3 spells CASSDTSGSWEQYF. The DNA for the CDR3 is TGTGCCAGCAGTGATACTAGCGGGAGTTGGGAGCAGTACTTC.

The CDR3 region is CASSLDEGGSGNTIYF. CDR3 sequence (DNA): TGTGCCAGCAGCTTAGATGAGGGGGGCTCTGGAAACACCATATATTTT. The rearrangement uses TRBV7-6 and TRBJ1-3; TRBD1 might be the D (6 bases). The CDR3 loop spans 16 amino acids. CDR1 is SGHVS and CDR2 is FNYEAQ in the germline V gene. Trimming took 1 base from V and 0 from J, leaving 10 bases between them.

The chain combines TRBV5-1 with TRBJ1-3, with unresolved D. The germline gives CDR1 SGHRS, CDR2 YFSETQ. The germline V and J ends were trimmed by 0 bases and 0 bases, with 7 bases remaining between them. The CDR3 runs 15 residues. The CDR3 protein is CASSLDVGSGNTIYF. Here the CDR3 DNA reads TGCGCCAGCAGCTTGGATGTGGGCTCTGGAAACACCATATATTTT. The full variable domain, its missing parts supplied by reference TRBV5-1 and TRBJ1-3, is KAGVTQTPRYLIKTRGQQVTLSCSPISGHRSVSWYQQTPGQGLQFLFEYFSETQRNKGNFPGRFSGRQFSNSRSEMNVSTLELGDSALYLCASSLDVGSGNTIYFGEGSWLTVV.

The chain combines TRBV19 with TRBJ1-3; 9 nucleotides align to TRBD1. This CDR3 is built from 15 residues. V shed 8 bases and J 0 bases; nucleotides not matched to a gene: 5. Per germline, CDR1 LNHDA and CDR2 SQIVND (reference sequence). The CDR3 DNA sequence: TGTGCCAGTGGACAGGGGTCTCACTCTGGAAACACCATATATTTT. Translation: CASGQGSHSGNTIYF.

Only one count was recorded for this clone. V usage is TRBV19 and J usage is TRBJ2-7, with D possibly matching TRBD2 (5 bases). The CDR3 loop spans 12 amino acids. CDR1 and CDR2 (germline): LNHDA, SQIVND (reference sequence). Trimming stripped 5 bases from V and 2 bases from J, with 7 bases between. The CDR3 loop is CASSPGTYEQYF. CDR3 DNA: TGTGCCAGTAGTCCCGGGACCTACGAGCAGTACTTC.

The J gene is TRBJ1-3, the V gene TRBV6-9; the D is unclear. This CDR3 contains 11 residues. The germline CDR1 and CDR2 sequences are MNHGY and SVAAGI. Trimming removed 7 bases from V and 14 bases from J, with 15 bases in between. CDR3 protein: CASIKNRFVYF. In DNA, the CDR3 is TGTGCCAGCATAAAAAACCGGTTTGTATATTTT.

In its sample, this clone was seen a few times. The chain links TRBV21-1 to TRBJ2-1; TRBD2 is taken as the D call from the table, unchecked against the DNA. TRBV21-1 constitutes a pseudogene. The CDR3 consists of 13 residues. CDR3 sequence: CASSTRGRGEQFF. Here the CDR3 DNA reads TGTGCCAGCAGCACCCGGGGGAGAGGAGAGCAGTTCTTC.